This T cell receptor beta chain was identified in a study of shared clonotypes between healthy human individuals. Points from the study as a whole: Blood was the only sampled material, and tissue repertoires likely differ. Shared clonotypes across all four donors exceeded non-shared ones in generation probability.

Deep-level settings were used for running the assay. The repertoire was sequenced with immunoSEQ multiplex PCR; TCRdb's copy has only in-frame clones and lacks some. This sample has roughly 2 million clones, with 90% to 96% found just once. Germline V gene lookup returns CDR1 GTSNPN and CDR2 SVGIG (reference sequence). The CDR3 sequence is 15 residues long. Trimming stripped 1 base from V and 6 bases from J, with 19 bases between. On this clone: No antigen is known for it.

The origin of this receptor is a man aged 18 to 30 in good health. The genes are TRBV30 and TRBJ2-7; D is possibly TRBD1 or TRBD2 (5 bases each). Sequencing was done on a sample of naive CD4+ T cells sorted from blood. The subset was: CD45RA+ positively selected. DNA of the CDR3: TGTGCCTGGAGTGCCGGGGCCCTAGGCTCGGGCGAGCAGTACTTC. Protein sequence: CAWSAGALGSGEQYF.